The subject of this entry is one T cell receptor (beta chain). V shed 3 bases and J 4 bases; nucleotides not matched to a gene: 14. Germline V gene lookup returns CDR1 SGHNT and CDR2 YYREEE (reference sequence). This CDR3 has 17 amino acids. Seattle-derived patients entered the study during active infection and were followed longitudinally. This sample is part of a study of blood T cell repertoires in COVID-19. Study at large: COVID-19 samples, acute and convalescent, were from the United States, Italy and Spain. Sources were T cells, B-cell-depleted T cells, or PBMCs; the material itself was cDNA or gDNA.

Authors' processing steps: Estimation of nucleated cell counts was performed using reference gene primer amplification. The method was immunoSEQ multiplex PCR; TCRdb's version includes in-frame clones alone and lacks a portion of them. V, J and clone size reflect that table, while D and trimming were determined from the DNA. The sample lists 55,000 to 75,000 clones, approximately 88% occurring once. This chain connects TRBV5-4 to TRBJ2-7; 9 bases are shared with TRBD2. This receptor was taken from a man aged 55 to 70 with COVID-19, enrolled during active disease. The material sequenced was peripheral blood. The CDR3 sequence is CASSSPSPREGGYEQYF. The CDR3 coding sequence is TGTGCCAGCAGCTCTCCTAGTCCGCGGGAGGGCGGGTACGAGCAGTACTTC. Filled out from reference TRBV5-4 and TRBJ2-7, the complete variable domain reads ETGVTQSPTHLIKTRGQQVTLRCSSQSGHNTVSWYQQALGQGPQFIFQYYREEENGRGNFPPRFSGLQFPNYSSELNVNALELDDSALYLCASSSPSPREGGYEQYFGPGTRLTVT.